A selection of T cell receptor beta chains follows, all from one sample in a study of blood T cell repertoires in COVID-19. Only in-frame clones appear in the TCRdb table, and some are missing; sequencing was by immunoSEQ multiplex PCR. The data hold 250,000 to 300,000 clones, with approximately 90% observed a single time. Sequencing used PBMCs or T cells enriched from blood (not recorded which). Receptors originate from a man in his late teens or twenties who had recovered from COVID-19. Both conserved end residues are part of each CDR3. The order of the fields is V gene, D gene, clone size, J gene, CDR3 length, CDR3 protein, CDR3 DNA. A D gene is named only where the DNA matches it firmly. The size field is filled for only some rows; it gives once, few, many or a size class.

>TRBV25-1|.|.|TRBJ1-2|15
CASSEGHGLDYGYTF
TGTGCCAGCAGTGAAGGTCACGGTCTAGACTATGGCTACACCTTC
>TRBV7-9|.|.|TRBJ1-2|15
CASNPTAGADYGYTF
TGTGCCAGCAACCCCACGGCGGGGGCAGACTATGGCTACACCTTC
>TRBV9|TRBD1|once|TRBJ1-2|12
CASSAGQASHTF
TGTGCCAGCAGCGCCGGACAGGCGAGTCACACCTTC
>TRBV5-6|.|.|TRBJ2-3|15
CASSLSGWSTDTQYF
TGTGCCAGCAGCCTAAGCGGGTGGAGCACAGATACGCAGTATTTT
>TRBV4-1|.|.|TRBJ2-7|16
CASSQSSGHSKREQYF
TGCGCCAGCAGCCAATCTTCGGGACACTCGAAGAGGGAGCAGTACTTC
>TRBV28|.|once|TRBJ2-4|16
CASTRSGQISKNIQYF
TGTGCCAGCACTCGGTCGGGACAAATATCCAAAAACATTCAGTACTTC
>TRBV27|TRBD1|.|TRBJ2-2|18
CASSFLLTGTALTGELFF
TGTGCCAGCAGTTTCCTCCTAACCGGGACAGCTTTGACCGGGGAGCTGTTTTTT
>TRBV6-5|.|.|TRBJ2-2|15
CASRTGTMNTGELFF
TGTGCCAGCAGAACCGGGACAATGAACACCGGGGAGCTGTTTTTT
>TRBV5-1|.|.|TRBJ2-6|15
CASRPELAGANVLTF
TGCGCCAGCAGACCTGAACTTGCGGGGGCCAACGTCCTGACTTTC
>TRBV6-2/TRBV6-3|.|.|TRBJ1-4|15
CASSYVQGVGEKLFF
TGTGCCAGCAGTTACGTCCAGGGTGTAGGGGAAAAACTGTTTTTT
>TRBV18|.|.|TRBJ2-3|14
CASSPTRGTDTQYF
TGTGCCAGCTCACCAACTAGGGGCACAGATACGCAGTATTTT
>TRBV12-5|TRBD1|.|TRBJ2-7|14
CASALGQGAEEQYF
TGTGCTAGTGCCTTAGGACAGGGGGCGGAGGAGCAGTACTTC
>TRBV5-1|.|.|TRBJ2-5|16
CASSLFSLQGQETQYF
TGCGCCAGCAGCTTGTTTTCCCTACAGGGACAAGAGACCCAGTACTTC
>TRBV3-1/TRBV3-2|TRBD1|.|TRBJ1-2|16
CASSPFLGDSRGGYTF
TGTGCCAGCAGCCCGTTCCTCGGGGACAGCCGCGGTGGCTACACCTTC
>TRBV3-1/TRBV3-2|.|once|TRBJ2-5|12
CASSQVRETQYF
TGTGCCAGCAGCCAAGTCCGGGAGACCCAGTACTTC
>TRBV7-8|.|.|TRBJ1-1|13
CASSLESEGRAFF
TGTGCCAGCAGCTTAGAGTCGGAGGGGCGAGCTTTCTTT
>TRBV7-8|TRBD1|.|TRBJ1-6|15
CASSDRGLNNSPLHF
TGTGCCAGCAGCGACAGGGGCTTGAATAATTCACCCCTCCACTTT
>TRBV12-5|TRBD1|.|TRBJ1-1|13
CASASRGAAEAFF
TGTGCTAGTGCCAGCAGGGGGGCCGCTGAAGCTTTCTTT
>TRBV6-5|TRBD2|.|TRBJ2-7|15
CASSQLAGGTYEQYF
TGTGCCAGCAGTCAGCTAGCGGGAGGCACCTACGAGCAGTACTTC
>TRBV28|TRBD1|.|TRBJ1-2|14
CASRTTGSRYGYTF
TGTGCCAGCAGGACGACAGGGAGTCGCTATGGCTACACCTTC
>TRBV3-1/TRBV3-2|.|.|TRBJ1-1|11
CASSQARVAFF
TGTGCCAGCAGCCAAGCCAGGGTAGCTTTCTTT
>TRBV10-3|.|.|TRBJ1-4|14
CAISRQASDEKLFF
TGTGCCATCAGTCGACAGGCTTCTGATGAAAAACTGTTTTTT
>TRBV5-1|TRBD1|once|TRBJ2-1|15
CASSLVGQGEGEQFF
TGCGCCAGCAGCTTGGTCGGACAGGGGGAGGGTGAGCAGTTCTTC